This TCR beta chain is from a study of metastatic and nonmetastatic thyroid tumors. Overall study results and limits: Significantly greater TCR beta diversity was reportedly found in malignant thyroid tumors than in benign nodules (in blood and tumor).

In the original workflow: A classifier for distant metastasis in papillary thyroid cancer was constructed using CDR3 differences observed across clinicopathological groups. TCRdb re-processed the PCR reads through MiXCR. Clone size and V and J calls follow TCRdb, not the original study. The profile shows some 5,000 clones, around 27% of them singletons. The germline CDR1 and CDR2 sequences are SGHTA and FQGNSA. V was shortened by 1 base and J by 5 bases, with 8 bases between the two germline ends. The CDR3 consists of 13 residues. Treatment of any kind had been given to no patient before thyroid surgery. In regard to this clone: Its antigen is undetermined.

J is TRBJ2-5 and V is TRBV7-2; D unclear. Material: adjacent normal tissue. The TCR originated in a female donor with papillary thyroid cancer or a benign thyroid nodule (not recorded which). Some clones in this sample may be carry-over from other donors' samples. The CDR3 is CASSLGPWETQYF. Written as DNA, the CDR3 is TGTGCCAGCAGCTTAGGACCGTGGGAGACCCAGTACTTC. The full variable domain, rest sourced from reference TRBV7-2 and TRBJ2-5, is GAGVSQSPSNKVTEKGKDVELRCDPISGHTALYWYRQSLGQGLEFLIYFQGNSAPDKSGLPSDRFSAERTGGSVSTLTIQRTQQEDSAVYLCASSLGPWETQYFGPGTRLLVL.